The present T cell receptor (beta chain) was sequenced within a study of human T cells and chemical hapten exposure. Study as a whole: Patients, predominantly female, presented with alopecia areata, totalis or universalis.

Time point specified: patch test 1, 2 weeks after DPC sensitization. Treatment described: therapeutic diphenylcyclopropenone sensitization with weekly scalp DPC. The CDR3 consists of 14 residues. Germline V lookup: CDR1 ENHRY, CDR2 SYGVKD. Unmatched junction bases numbered 3, after V lost 2 bases and J lost 6 bases. This clonotype has more than one count but fewer than ten. What the library attached to individual cDNA molecules were unique molecular identifiers. Under the authors' procedure: Sample TCR counts, which ranged from 23,224 to 690,600, had a median of around 96,000. TCRdb called the RACE reads again in MiXCR, with one record for every CDR3 protein. The V and J calls, along with clone size, are taken from TCRdb and not from the paper's own processing. The sample contains roughly 380,000 distinct CDR3 sequences, approximately 5.1% of which appear only once.

Sequenced here: whole blood, sampled in connection with sensitization to the hapten diphenylcyclopropenone (DPC). The sequence was collected from a woman between 50 and 59 years old with alopecia areata. Some clones in this sample may be carry-over from other donors' samples. The chain recombines TRBV10-3 with TRBJ2-1, with 8 bases aligning to TRBD1. This CDR3 reads CAISEAQGVNEQFF. CDR3 in DNA: TGTGCCATCAGTGAGGCACAGGGGGTCAATGAGCAGTTCTTC.